This TCR beta chain came from a study of OX40 agonist ivuxolimab in advanced cancers. Study-wide points: In general, CD8+ T cells held more expanded clones than CD4+ did, on average. The study did not work out the antigen specificity of the expanded peripheral T cells. Partly responding patients at 0.1-3.0 mg/kg showed some of the smallest clonal expansion.

TCRdb's copy holds only in-frame clones and misses some; the assay was immunoSEQ multiplex PCR. Among about 76,000 clones listed, 70% to 90% were seen once. V was pared by 5 bases and J by 5 bases, with 25 bases between. CDR1 and CDR2 (germline): SGHRS, YFSETQ. The CDR3 consists of 17 residues. About this clone itself: Its target is unknown.

This rearrangement joins TRBV5-1 to TRBJ1-1, with D tentatively TRBD1 (6 bases). The sequenced sample was CD4+ or CD8+ T cells sorted from blood, obtained in a trial of the OX40 agonist ivuxolimab. The clonotype originates from an adult with an advanced solid tumor such as melanoma, head and neck, liver or kidney cancer. This CDR3 is CASRQTPLQGGNTEAFF. The CDR3 DNA sequence: TGCGCCAGCAGACAGACCCCTTTACAGGGCGGCAATACTGAAGCTTTCTTT.